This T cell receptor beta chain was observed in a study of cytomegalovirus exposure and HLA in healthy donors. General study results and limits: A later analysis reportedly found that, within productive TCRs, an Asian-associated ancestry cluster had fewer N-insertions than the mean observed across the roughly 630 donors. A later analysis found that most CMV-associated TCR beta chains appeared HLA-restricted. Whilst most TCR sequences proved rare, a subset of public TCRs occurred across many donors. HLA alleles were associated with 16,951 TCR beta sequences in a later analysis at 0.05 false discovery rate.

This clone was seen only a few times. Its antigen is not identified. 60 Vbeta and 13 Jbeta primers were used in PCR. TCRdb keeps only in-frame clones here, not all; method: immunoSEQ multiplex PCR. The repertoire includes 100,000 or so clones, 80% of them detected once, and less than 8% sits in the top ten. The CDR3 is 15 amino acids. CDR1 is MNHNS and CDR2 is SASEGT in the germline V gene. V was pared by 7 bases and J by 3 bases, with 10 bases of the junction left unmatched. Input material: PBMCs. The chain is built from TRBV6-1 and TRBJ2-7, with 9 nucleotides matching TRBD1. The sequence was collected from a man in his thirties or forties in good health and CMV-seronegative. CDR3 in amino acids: CASNRAGTGIYEQYF. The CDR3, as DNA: TGTGCCAGCAATCGGGCCGGGACAGGGATCTACGAGCAGTACTTC.